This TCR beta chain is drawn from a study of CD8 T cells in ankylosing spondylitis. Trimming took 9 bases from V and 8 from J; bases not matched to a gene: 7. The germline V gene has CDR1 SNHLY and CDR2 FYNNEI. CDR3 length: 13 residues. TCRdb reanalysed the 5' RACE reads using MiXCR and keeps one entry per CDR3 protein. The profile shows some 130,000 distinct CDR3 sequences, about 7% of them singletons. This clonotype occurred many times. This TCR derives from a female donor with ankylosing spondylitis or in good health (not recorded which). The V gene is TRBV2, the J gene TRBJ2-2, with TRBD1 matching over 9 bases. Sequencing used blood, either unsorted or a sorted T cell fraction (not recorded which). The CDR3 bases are TGTGCCAGTTTACAGGGGGCGCGTGGGGAGCTGTTTTTT. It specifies CASLQGARGELFF.